In its sample, the clone carrying this T cell receptor beta chain was seen many times. Amplification yielded TCR beta CDR3 regions, with RNA transcripts as the source. TCR CDR3 regions were first amplified by RT-PCR with HTBI primers. One entry per CDR3 protein results from TCRdb running MiXCR on the multiplex PCR reads. The sample has hundreds of thousands of distinct CDR3 sequences, 15% seen once. The data originate from a study of T cells in Graves' hyperthyroidism and ophthalmopathy. About the research overall: Peripheral blood collection took place at initial diagnosis, before any treatment.

Trimming took off 6 bases at V and 1 base at J, with 10 bases between the two ends. Germline V gene lookup returns CDR1 MDHEN and CDR2 SYDVKM. The CDR3 runs 13 residues. Sequencing was done on a sample of blood. The clonotype originates from a young woman with Graves' hyperthyroidism. The gene calls are TRBV28 and TRBJ2-7, with TRBD2 as a possible D gene (6 bases). This chain's CDR3 is CASSQTRSYEQYF. As DNA, the CDR3 is TGTGCCAGCAGCCAGACTAGATCCTACGAGCAGTACTTC.